Shown below are 27 T cell receptor gamma chains from a single sample sequenced in a study of γδ T cells in repeated Plasmodium falciparum infection. Flow sorting of PBMC yielded separate Vgamma9/Vdelta2+ and Vdelta2-negative gammadelta T cell populations for bulk repertoire analysis. TCRdb re-called clones from the multiplex PCR reads via CATT. The sample holds about 5,000 gamma-chain clones, 3% to 3.5% seen once. What was sequenced was gamma-delta T cells from blood. The receptors derive from a pool of human donors (malaria-infected and uninfected, not separated).

With regard to this clone: TCRdb pairs this DNA with a much larger clone's protein that differs at residue 11, likely a read error; the protein shown was translated from the DNA. The chain has TRGV9 and TRGJ1 or TRGJ2. The CDR3 totals 13 residues. Germline loops: CDR1 GITISATS, CDR2 ISYDGTV (reference sequence). CDR3 sequence: CALCLRSYYKELF. The CDR3 coding sequence is TGTGCCTTGTGCCTCAGAAGTTATTATAAGGAACTCTTT.

By its share, this clone is large. This sequence joins TRGV9 and TRGJ1 or TRGJ2. Germline CDR1 and CDR2: GITISATS and ISYDGTV (reference sequence). The CDR3 is 13 amino acids. The J segment lost 2 bases and the V segment lost 4 bases, leaving 5 bases of the junction unmatched. Written as DNA, the CDR3 is TGTGCCTTGTGGGAATCCCATTATTATAAGAAACTCTTT. Translating it yields CALWESHYYKKLF.

This clone was found a few times. This probably arose from a read error, given a far larger clone one base away. The V and J genes are TRGV9 and TRGJP. TCRdb carries no J gene annotation; the J gene was assigned here by matching the DNA with germline. There are 16 residues in the CDR3. Germline CDR1 reads GITISATS; CDR2 reads ISYDGTV (reference sequence). The CDR3 is CALWERAGLGKKIKVF. The DNA of the CDR3 is TGTGCCCTGTGGGAGCGGGCGGGGTTGGGCAAAAAAATCAAGGTATTT.

In the case of this clone: Translating this DNA gives a protein that differs at residue 13 from the TCRdb one, which belongs to a much larger clone; a read error is likely, and the protein shown is this translation. The chain carries TRGV4 and TRGJP1. The CDR3 sequence is 16 residues long. Germline assignment: CDR1 EGSTGY and CDR2 YDSYTSSV. The CDR3 DNA reads as TGTGCCACCTGGGAGGGGGTATGGGGCACTGGTTGGTGCAAGATATTT. Encoded protein: CATWEGVWGTGWCKIF.

This clone has more than one count but fewer than ten. This likely came from a read error, as a far larger clone is one base away. Within the sample, other DNA sequences also encode this same CDR3. The J gene went uncalled, whereas the V gene is TRGV9. CDR1 is GITISATS and CDR2 is ISYDGTV in the germline V gene (reference sequence). The CDR3 is made up of 13 amino acids. The CDR3 DNA follows: TGTGCCTTGTGGGAGACCCCTTATTATAAGAAGCTCTTT. It specifies CALWETPYYKKLF.

This clone has just a few counts. A read error likely explains this, since a far larger clone differs by one base. The sample has other DNA sequences that encode this CDR3 too. CDR3 DNA: TGTGCCTTGTGGGAGGATATGATGCAAGAATTGGGCAAAAAAATCAAGGTATTT. Translated: CALWEDMMQELGKKIKVF. The rearrangement joins TRGV9 to TRGJP. This CDR3 has 18 residues. Germline V gene lookup returns CDR1 GITISATS and CDR2 ISYDGTV (reference sequence).

This clone appeared a few times. TCRdb's listed protein matches a much larger clone and diverges from this DNA's translation at residue 3, likely through a read error; the protein shown comes from the DNA. The chain carries TRGV3 and TRGJP2. Germline V CDR1 and CDR2: VTNTFY, YDVSTARD (reference sequence). The CDR3 is 18 residues long. CDR3 residues: CAIWDALPPHSSDWIKTF. The CDR3 bases are TGTGCCATCTGGGACGCCCTCCCCCCTCATAGTAGTGATTGGATCAAGACGTTT.

As concerns this clone: A far larger clone differs by one base, so this is likely a read error. The sample has other DNA sequences that encode this CDR3 too. The chain has TRGV9 and TRGJP. This CDR3 is built from 18 residues. Per germline, CDR1 GITISATS and CDR2 ISYDGTV (reference sequence). This CDR3 is CALWEVPSGELGKKIKVF. The CDR3 DNA reads TGTGCCTTGTGGGAGGTGCCAAGCGGAGAGTTAGGCAAAAAAATCAAGGTATTT.

For this clone: The protein given by TCRdb reflects a much larger clone and differs at residue 8 from this DNA's translation, likely from a read error; the protein shown is the DNA's translation. The chain has TRGV9 and TRGJP. TCRdb records no J gene; here it was assigned by comparing the DNA to germline. Trimming removed 2 bases from V and 3 bases from J; junction bases left unmatched: 7. This CDR3 is built from 18 residues. CDR1 is GITISATS and CDR2 is ISYDGTV in the germline V gene (reference sequence). Written as DNA, the CDR3 is TGTGCCTTGTGGGAGGATATGACGCAAGAGTTGGGCAAAAAAATCAAGGTATTT. The encoded protein is CALWEDMTQELGKKIKVF.

This clone was seen only a few times. TCRdb attributes to this sequence the protein of a much larger clone, which differs from the DNA translation at residue 5; a read error is likely, and the protein displayed is translated from the DNA. V is TRGV9 and J is TRGJP. Germline CDR1 reads GITISATS; CDR2 reads ISYDGTV (reference sequence). This CDR3 has 15 amino acids. Trimming at V came to 5 bases and at J to 6 bases, leaving 4 bases not matched to a gene. The CDR3 sequence is CALWGLELGKKIKVF. The DNA for the CDR3 is TGTGCCTTGTGGGGGTTAGAGTTGGGCAAAAAAATCAAGGTATTT.

Details on this clone: With only one base between it and a far larger clone, this is likely a read error. Additional DNA sequences in this sample encode the identical CDR3. The V gene is TRGV9, the J gene TRGJ1 or TRGJ2. TCRdb lists no J gene, so it was determined here by aligning the DNA to germline. Germline V CDR1 and CDR2: GITISATS, ISYDGTV (reference sequence). Trimming removed 4 bases from V and 0 bases from J; junction bases left unmatched: 6. The CDR3 loop spans 14 amino acids. The CDR3 protein is CALWESSNYYKKLF. In DNA, the CDR3 is TGTGCCTTGTGGGAATCTTCGAATTATTATAAGAAACTCTTT.

This clone was picked up a small number of times. A read error may account for a junction end that differs from germline. The chain is built from TRGV9 and TRGJP. The CDR3 covers 17 residues. From germline, CDR1 is GITISATS and CDR2 ISYDGTV (reference sequence). The CDR3 sequence is CALLDMRFELGKKLKVF. DNA for the CDR3: TGTGCCTTGTTGGATATGCGATTTGAGTTGGGCAAAAAACTCAAGGTATTT.

CDR3 in amino acids: CALWEVVPATELGKKIKVF. The CDR3 region has the DNA TGTGCCTTGTGGGAGGTGGTTCCCGCCACGGAGTTGGGCAAAAAAATCAAGGTATTT. The V and J genes are TRGV9 and TRGJP. TCRdb is silent on the J gene; assignment here came from matching the DNA to germline. This CDR3 spans 19 amino acids. V lost 0 bases and J lost 7; bases outside the gene matches: 12. Germline V gives CDR1 GITISATS, CDR2 ISYDGTV (reference sequence).

This clone was seen only a few times. The protein TCRdb lists belongs to a much larger clone and differs from this DNA's translation at residue 9, which points to a read error; the protein shown is made from the DNA. This chain joins TRGV4 and TRGJP1. The J gene, absent from TCRdb, was called here by matching the DNA to germline. Germline trimming cut 0 bases from V and 0 bases from J; bases unmatched to any gene: 7. Per germline, CDR1 EGSTGY and CDR2 YDSYTSSV. The CDR3 consists of 17 residues. The CDR3 DNA is TGTGCCACCTGGGATGGGCGGCCACATACCACTGGTTGGTTCAAGATATTT. Its protein product is CATWDGRPHTTGWFKIF.

Regarding this clone: The protein recorded in TCRdb matches a much larger clone and deviates from this DNA's translation at residue 14, suggesting a read error; the protein here is obtained by translating the DNA. The chain links TRGV9 to TRGJP. TCRdb leaves out the J gene; it was filled in here by matching the DNA to germline. The CDR3 extends over 22 amino acids. Germline V gene lookup returns CDR1 GITISATS and CDR2 ISYDGTV (reference sequence). The CDR3 DNA follows: TGTGCCTTGTGGGGGAGTAAAGGGTCCCGCTGGTCTCAAGGGTTGGGCAAAAAAATCAAGGTATTT. Protein: CALWGSKGSRWSQGLGKKIKVF.

This clone was seen more than once but under ten times. A far larger clone is a single base away, which makes a read error likely. The sample holds other DNA sequences that translate to the same CDR3. Called V gene: TRGV5; the J gene was not called. This CDR3 has 13 amino acids. Germline CDR1 is VINAFY and CDR2 is YDVSNSKD. CDR3 sequence: CATWARVGFKKLF. CDR3 nucleotide sequence: TGTGCCACCTGGGCCCGGGTGGGGTTTAAGAAACTCTTC.

In its sample, this clone was seen many times. TCRdb's protein, taken from a much larger clone, differs from this DNA's translation at residue 3, likely owing to a read error; the protein displayed comes from the DNA. The chain is built from TRGV9 and TRGJ1 or TRGJ2. TCRdb is silent on the J gene; assignment here came from matching the DNA to germline. Germline loops: CDR1 GITISATS, CDR2 ISYDGTV (reference sequence). The CDR3 runs to 13 residues. CDR3 sequence: CASWEPHYYKKLF. The CDR3 DNA follows: TGTGCCTCGTGGGAGCCACATTATTATAAGAAACTCTTT.

This clone has ten or more counts. The chain recombines TRGV9 with TRGJP. The CDR3 length is 19 residues. CDR1 GITISATS and CDR2 ISYDGTV come from the germline V gene (reference sequence). J lost 4 bases, V lost 2 bases, and 11 bases had no gene match. The DNA of the CDR3 is TGTGCCTTGTGGGAGGGACTCATAGGACAAGAGTTGGGCAAAAAAATCAAGGTATTT. The encoded protein is CALWEGLIGQELGKKIKVF.

Worth noting for this clone: This likely stems from a read error, as it lies one base from a far larger clone. The J gene is uncalled and the V gene is TRGV5. The CDR3 runs 12 residues. Germline-derived CDR1 and CDR2 are VINAFY and YDVSNSKD. Written as DNA, the CDR3 is TGTGCCACCTGGGACATGCGGTATAAGAAGCTCTTT. It encodes CATWDMRYKKLF.

This clone came up many times. The protein in TCRdb stems from a much larger clone and differs at residue 7 from this DNA's translation, likely a read error; here the protein is translated from the DNA. The CDR3 nucleotides read TGTGCCACCTGGGATGGGCTAGGGGATTATTATAAGAAACTCTTT. Translated: CATWDGLGDYYKKLF. The V and J genes are TRGV4 and TRGJ1 or TRGJ2. Germline V gene lookup returns CDR1 EGSTGY and CDR2 YDSYTSSV. This CDR3 contains 15 residues. Unmatched junction bases numbered 7, after V lost 0 bases and J lost 2 bases.

Ten or more counts support this clone. The protein given by TCRdb reflects a much larger clone and differs at residue 20 from this DNA's translation, likely from a read error; the protein shown is the DNA's translation. The J segment was not called; the V segment is TRGV3. The CDR3 contains 22 residues. The germline gives CDR1 VTNTFY, CDR2 YDVSTARD (reference sequence). DNA for the CDR3: TGTGCCACCTGGGACAGGCGTTTAGTAAGGACGCCCACCATATCGAATTATTATAAGGAACTCTTT. Its protein is CATWDRRLVRTPTISNYYKELF.

This clone was counted only a few times. Translating this DNA gives a protein that differs at residue 5 from the TCRdb one, which belongs to a much larger clone; a read error is likely, and the protein shown is this translation. The rearrangement links TRGV9 to TRGJP. No J gene was available from TCRdb, and it was assigned here by a germline match of the DNA. Germline CDR1 reads GITISATS; CDR2 reads ISYDGTV (reference sequence). The CDR3 extends over 16 amino acids. V was clipped by 6 bases and J by 7 bases; unmatched bases: 9. CDR3 in amino acids: CALWKGEELGKKIKVF. The CDR3 DNA sequence: TGTGCCTTGTGGAAGGGCGAGGAGTTGGGCAAAAAAATCAAGGTATTT.

This clone counts as medium-sized. The chain employs TRGV2 and TRGJ1 or TRGJ2. V dropped 0 bases and J dropped 10; count of bases not matched to a gene: 9. Per germline, CDR1 EGSNGY and CDR2 YDSYNSKV. The CDR3 loop spans 13 amino acids. This CDR3 is CATWDGPTLKKLF. CDR3 sequence (DNA): TGTGCCACCTGGGACGGGCCTACCCTAAAGAAACTCTTT.

This clone was seen only a few times. A read error likely explains why the TCRdb protein, taken from a much larger clone, differs from this DNA's translation at residue 8; the protein shown is translated from the DNA. The CDR3 DNA reads TGTGCCTTGTGGGAGTCAGAGGATTATTATAAGAAACTCTTT. This sequence encodes CALWESEDYYKKLF. J is TRGJ1 or TRGJ2 and V is TRGV9. There are 14 residues in the CDR3. In germline, CDR1 is GITISATS, CDR2 ISYDGTV (reference sequence). V trimming: 3 bases; J trimming: 2 bases; junction bases outside the gene matches: 7.

This clone was counted a few times. The protein recorded in TCRdb matches a much larger clone and deviates from this DNA's translation at residue 13, suggesting a read error; the protein here is obtained by translating the DNA. The J gene went uncalled, whereas the V gene is TRGV9. The CDR3 is made up of 15 amino acids. Germline loops: CDR1 GITISATS, CDR2 ISYDGTV (reference sequence). In DNA, the CDR3 is TGTGCCTTGTGGGGAAACGAGTTGGGCAAAAAAATCAGGGTATTT. Translation gives CALWGNELGKKIRVF.

The called J gene is TRGJ1 or TRGJ2, whereas the V gene has no call. The CDR3 loop spans 13 amino acids. The CDR3 nucleotides read TGTACCACCTGGTACGAGGCACGTTATCTTAAACTCTTT. This codes for CTTWYEARYLKLF.

This clone appeared a few times. The protein TCRdb gives is from a much larger clone and does not agree with this DNA's translation at residue 6, likely a read error; the protein shown here comes from the DNA. This chain joins TRGV3 and TRGJ1 or TRGJ2. The CDR3 has 13 residues. Per the germline V gene, CDR1 is VTNTFY and CDR2 is YDVSTARD (reference sequence). V lost 6 bases and J lost 6; bases outside the gene matches: 11. DNA for the CDR3: TGTGCCACCTGGTACGATGCACGTTATAAGAAACTCTTT. Its translation is CATWYDARYKKLF.